Listed below are T cell receptor beta chains from one sample, sequenced in a study of cytotoxic CD8 clonotypes in ibrutinib-treated CLL. Produced via immunoSEQ multiplex PCR; TCRdb's table is partial and in-frame only. The sample carries 300,000 or so clones, around 66% recorded once. The sample here was PBMCs, taken after 36 months of ibrutinib treatment. The receptors here all came from a human donor with chronic lymphocytic leukemia. Each CDR3 is given with its conserved first and last residue. The order of the fields is V gene, clone size, D gene, J gene, CDR3 protein, CDR3 DNA. A D gene is named only where the DNA matches it firmly. Not all rows give a size; the values are once, few, many and, for expanded clones, a class.

TRBV9	few	TRBD2	TRBJ2-3	CASSSGLASTDTQYF	TGTGCCAGCAGCTCCGGACTAGCGAGCACAGATACGCAGTATTTT
TRBV15	NA	TRBD1	TRBJ2-5	CATSPYTGGGTAQYF	TGTGCCACCAGCCCCTATACAGGGGGTGGTACGGCCCAGTACTTC
TRBV2	NA	NA	TRBJ2-7	CASTDGTYEQYF	TGTGCCAGCACCGACGGTACCTACGAGCAGTACTTC
TRBV4-1	once	NA	TRBJ1-2	CASSHRDGTLGGYTF	TGCGCCAGCAGCCACCGAGACGGCACGTTGGGGGGCTACACCTTC
TRBV9	few	TRBD1	TRBJ1-1	CASSATGSLTEAFF	TGTGCCAGCAGCGCGACAGGGTCCTTAACTGAAGCTTTCTTT
TRBV11-2	NA	TRBD1	TRBJ1-1	CASSKTGGSRRAFF	TGTGCCAGCAGCAAGACAGGGGGTAGTAGGCGGGCTTTCTTT
TRBV18	NA	TRBD1	TRBJ2-5	CASSEQGAAETQYF	TGTGCCAGCTCGGAACAGGGGGCGGCAGAGACCCAGTACTTC
TRBV6-5	NA	TRBD1	TRBJ2-7	CASRRDRGRYEQYF	TGTGCCAGCAGACGGGACAGGGGGAGATACGAGCAGTACTTC
TRBV27	NA	NA	TRBJ2-3	CASSLRPTVSTDTQYF	TGTGCCAGCAGTTTAAGGCCGACAGTTAGCACAGATACGCAGTATTTT
TRBV9	NA	NA	TRBJ2-2	CASSVVHTAVTGELFF	TGTGCCAGCAGCGTAGTTCATACAGCGGTCACCGGGGAGCTGTTTTTT
TRBV10-2	NA	NA	TRBJ2-5	CASSDHRVETQYF	TGCGCCAGCAGTGACCACAGGGTGGAGACCCAGTACTTC
TRBV7-2	NA	NA	TRBJ1-1	CASSLVGDTEAFF	TGTGCCAGCAGCTTAGTTGGGGACACTGAAGCTTTCTTT
TRBV19	few	NA	TRBJ1-4	CASSIDRERSREKLFF	TGTGCCAGTAGTATAGATCGGGAACGGAGTCGCGAAAAACTGTTTTTT
TRBV5-4	NA	NA	TRBJ2-5	CASSPRFGRETQYF	TGTGCCAGCAGCCCTAGGTTTGGCAGGGAGACCCAGTACTTC
TRBV18	NA	NA	TRBJ1-6	CASSPEGLQNSPLHF	TGTGCCAGCTCACCAGAGGGTTTACAAAATTCACCCCTCCACTTT
TRBV5-4	NA	TRBD1	TRBJ2-2	CASSPGPGQLTGELFF	TGTGCCAGCAGCCCTGGTCCGGGACAGCTAACCGGGGAGCTGTTTTTT
TRBV9	NA	TRBD1	TRBJ1-2	CASSVRGTGDGYTF	TGTGCCAGCAGCGTTAGGGGGACAGGGGATGGCTACACCTTC
TRBV19	NA	NA	TRBJ2-2	CASSIQVQTGGLFF	TGTGCCAGTAGTATTCAGGTCCAGACCGGCGGGCTGTTTTTT
TRBV2	NA	TRBD2	TRBJ2-1	CASSDRGREQFF	TGTGCCAGCAGTGATCGCGGGAGGGAGCAGTTCTTC
TRBV30	few	NA	TRBJ1-6	CAWSARTKNSPLHF	TGTGCCTGGAGTGCCCGGACAAAGAATTCACCCCTCCACTTT
TRBV5-1	NA	NA	TRBJ1-2	CASSLRQPKGYGYTF	TGCGCCAGCAGCTTGAGACAGCCAAAAGGATATGGCTACACCTTC
TRBV5-8	NA	NA	TRBJ1-1	CASSNHERGFGTEAFF	TGTGCCAGCAGCAACCATGAGAGGGGTTTTGGCACTGAAGCTTTCTTT
TRBV6-1	NA	TRBD2	TRBJ2-7	CASSVSLAGVFHEQYF	TGTGCCAGCAGTGTTTCACTAGCGGGAGTGTTCCACGAGCAGTACTTC
TRBV7-9	NA	NA	TRBJ2-3	CASSLERKLPDTQYF	TGTGCCAGCAGCTTAGAACGCAAATTGCCAGATACGCAGTATTTT
TRBV27	NA	NA	TRBJ2-1	CASSPFRGQTNEQFF	TGTGCCAGCAGTCCCTTTAGGGGCCAAACCAATGAGCAGTTCTTC
TRBV19	NA	TRBD1	TRBJ2-7	CASRPRQGYLEQYF	TGTGCCAGTAGACCCCGACAGGGGTATTTGGAGCAGTACTTC
TRBV25-1	NA	NA	TRBJ1-2	CASRRGNYGYTF	TGTGCCAGCAGACGGGGTAACTATGGCTACACCTTC
TRBV25-1	once	TRBD2	TRBJ2-7	CASSRGGGYEQYF	TGTGCCAGCAGTCGGGGCGGGGGCTACGAGCAGTACTTC
TRBV2	NA	NA	TRBJ1-3	CASRDNTGPGNTIYF	TGTGCCAGCAGGGACAACACAGGGCCTGGAAACACCATATATTTT
TRBV2	NA	NA	TRBJ1-1	CASRHRWMNTEAFF	TGTGCCAGCAGGCACAGGTGGATGAACACTGAAGCTTTCTTT
TRBV18	NA	TRBD2	TRBJ2-2	CASSPAGLAGGNSGELFF	TGTGCCAGCTCACCGGCCGGACTAGCGGGGGGTAACTCCGGGGAGCTGTTTTTT
TRBV19	few	NA	TRBJ2-3	CASSTGLPDTQYF	TGTGCCAGTAGTACAGGGCTCCCAGATACGCAGTATTTT
TRBV9	NA	NA	TRBJ2-7	CASSEVLPYEQYF	TGTGCCAGCAGCGAGGTCCTCCCTTACGAGCAGTACTTC
TRBV9	NA	NA	TRBJ2-5	CASNPSLETQYF	TGTGCCAGCAACCCTAGCTTAGAGACCCAGTACTTC
TRBV4-2	few	NA	TRBJ1-3	CASSPTRSGNTIYF	TGTGCCAGCAGCCCGACCCGCTCTGGAAACACCATATATTTT
TRBV7-8	NA	TRBD1	TRBJ2-3	CASRGVRQGIFTDTQYF	TGTGCCAGCAGGGGCGTAAGACAGGGGATTTTCACAGATACGCAGTATTTT
TRBV5-6	few	TRBD2	TRBJ2-7	CASSSGLATYEQYF	TGTGCCAGCAGTTCGGGACTAGCGACATACGAGCAGTACTTC
TRBV5-1	NA	NA	TRBJ1-1	CASSLAGSPGPAFF	TGCGCCAGCAGCTTGGCGGGCTCCCCCGGACCGGCTTTCTTT
TRBV5-1	NA	NA	TRBJ2-1	CASSFTGSEQFF	TGCGCCAGCAGCTTCACCGGGTCAGAGCAGTTCTTC
TRBV4-1	NA	TRBD1	TRBJ1-5	CASSPGWDRGNQPQHF	TGCGCCAGCAGCCCCGGGTGGGACAGGGGGAACCAGCCCCAGCATTTT
TRBV6-5	NA	NA	TRBJ2-5	CASIQGETQYF	TGTGCCAGCATCCAGGGCGAGACCCAGTACTTC
TRBV10-3	NA	TRBD1	TRBJ1-5	CAISESARGLEQPQHF	TGTGCCATCAGTGAGTCAGCCAGGGGGTTGGAACAGCCCCAGCATTTT
TRBV7-2	NA	NA	TRBJ1-3	CASSIGVSGNTIYF	TGTGCCAGCAGCATCGGGGTCTCTGGAAACACCATATATTTT
TRBV10-3	few	NA	TRBJ1-1	CAISGPYTEAFF	TGTGCCATCAGTGGGCCCTACACTGAAGCTTTCTTT
TRBV10-3	NA	NA	TRBJ1-2	CAIGVRTETRANYGYTF	TGTGCCATCGGGGTACGGACTGAGACACGAGCTAACTATGGCTACACCTTC
TRBV18	NA	NA	TRBJ2-3	CASSPRQGPTDTQYF	TGTGCCAGCTCACCCCGGCAGGGGCCCACAGATACGCAGTATTTT
TRBV28	few	NA	TRBJ1-5	CASQDTINQPQHF	TGTGCCAGCCAAGATACCATCAATCAGCCCCAGCATTTT
TRBV29-1	once	NA	TRBJ2-5	CSVEDGGKETQYF	TGCAGCGTTGAAGATGGGGGGAAAGAGACCCAGTACTTC
TRBV9	many	NA	TRBJ2-1	CASSVVSYNEQFF	TGTGCCAGCAGCGTAGTCAGCTACAATGAGCAGTTCTTC
TRBV9	NA	NA	TRBJ2-5	CASSVEDRETQYF	TGTGCCAGCAGCGTAGAAGACCGAGAGACCCAGTACTTC
TRBV29-1	NA	TRBD1	TRBJ2-5	CSVLSDRGTETQYF	TGCAGCGTTTTATCTGACAGGGGGACTGAGACCCAGTACTTC